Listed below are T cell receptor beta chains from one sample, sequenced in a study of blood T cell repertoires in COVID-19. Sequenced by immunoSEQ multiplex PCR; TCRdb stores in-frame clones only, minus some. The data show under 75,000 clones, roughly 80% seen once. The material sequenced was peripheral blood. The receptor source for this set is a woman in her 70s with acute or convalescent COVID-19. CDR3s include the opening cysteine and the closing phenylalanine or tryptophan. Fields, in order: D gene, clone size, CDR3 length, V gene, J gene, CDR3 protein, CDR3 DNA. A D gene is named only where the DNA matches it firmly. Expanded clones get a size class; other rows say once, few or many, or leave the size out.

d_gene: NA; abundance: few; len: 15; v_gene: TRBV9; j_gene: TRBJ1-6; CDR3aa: CASSVGDEGASPLHF; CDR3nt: TGTGCCAGCAGCGTAGGCGATGAAGGGGCTTCACCCCTCCACTTT
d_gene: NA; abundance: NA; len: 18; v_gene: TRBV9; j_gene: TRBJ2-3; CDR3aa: CASSPPPGQSSSTDTQYF; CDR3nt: TGTGCCAGCAGCCCCCCTCCGGGACAATCTTCCAGCACAGATACGCAGTATTTT
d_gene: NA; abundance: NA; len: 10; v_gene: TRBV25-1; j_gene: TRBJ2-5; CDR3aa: CASERETQYF; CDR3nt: TGTGCCAGCGAGAGAGAGACCCAGTACTTC
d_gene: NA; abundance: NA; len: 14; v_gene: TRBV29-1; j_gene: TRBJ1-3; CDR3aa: CSASDSYSGNTIYF; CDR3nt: TGCAGCGCCTCCGACAGTTATTCTGGAAACACCATATATTTT
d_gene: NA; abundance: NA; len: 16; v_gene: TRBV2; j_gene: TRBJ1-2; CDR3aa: CASSESGRALNYGYTF; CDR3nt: TGTGCCAGCAGTGAATCGGGCAGGGCCCTTAACTATGGCTACACCTTC
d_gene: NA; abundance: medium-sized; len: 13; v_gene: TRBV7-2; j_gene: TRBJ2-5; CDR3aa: CASSYRVQETQYF; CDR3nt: TGTGCCAGCAGCTACAGGGTCCAAGAGACCCAGTACTTC
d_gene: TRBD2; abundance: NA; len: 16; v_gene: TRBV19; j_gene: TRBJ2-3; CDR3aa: CASSIFSGGAIDTQYF; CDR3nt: TGTGCCAGTAGTATTTTTAGCGGGGGGGCGATAGATACGCAGTATTTT
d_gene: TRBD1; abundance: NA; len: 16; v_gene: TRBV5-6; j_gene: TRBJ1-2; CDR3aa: CASSWGTGANGYGYTF; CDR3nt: TGTGCCAGCAGCTGGGGGACAGGGGCGAATGGGTATGGCTACACCTTC
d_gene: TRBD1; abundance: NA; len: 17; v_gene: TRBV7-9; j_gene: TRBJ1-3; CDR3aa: CASSSSYRDRAGNTIYF; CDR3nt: TGTGCCAGCAGCTCTTCATATCGGGACAGGGCTGGAAACACCATATATTTT
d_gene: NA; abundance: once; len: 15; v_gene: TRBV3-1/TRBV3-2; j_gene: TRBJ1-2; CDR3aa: CASSQARTAFYGYTF; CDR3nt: TGTGCCAGCAGCCAAGCCCGGACAGCCTTCTATGGCTACACCTTC
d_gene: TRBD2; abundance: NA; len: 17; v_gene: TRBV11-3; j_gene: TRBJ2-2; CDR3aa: CASSNPRSGGNTGELFF; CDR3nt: TGTGCCAGCAGCAACCCCCGAAGCGGGGGGAACACCGGGGAGCTGTTTTTT
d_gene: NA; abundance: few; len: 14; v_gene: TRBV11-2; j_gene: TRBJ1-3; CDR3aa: CASSLAGSGNTIYF; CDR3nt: TGTGCCAGCAGCTTAGCAGGGTCTGGAAACACCATATATTTT
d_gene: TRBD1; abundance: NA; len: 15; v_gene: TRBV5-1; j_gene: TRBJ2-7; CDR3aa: CASSSGQPGSYEQYF; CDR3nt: TGCGCCAGCAGCTCGGGACAGCCTGGGTCCTACGAGCAGTACTTC
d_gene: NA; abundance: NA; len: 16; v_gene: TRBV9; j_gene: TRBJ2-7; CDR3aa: CASSVDLRGGAGEQYF; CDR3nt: TGTGCCAGCAGCGTAGATCTCAGAGGGGGGGCTGGGGAGCAGTACTTC
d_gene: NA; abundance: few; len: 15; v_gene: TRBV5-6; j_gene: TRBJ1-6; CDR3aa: CASSPGGGYNSPLHF; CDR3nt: TGTGCCAGCAGCCCTGGGGGGGGCTATAATTCACCCCTCCACTTT
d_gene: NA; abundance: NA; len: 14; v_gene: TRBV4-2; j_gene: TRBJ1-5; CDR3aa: CASSRDSGNQPQHF; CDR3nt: TGTGCCAGCAGCCGGGACTCAGGGAATCAGCCCCAGCATTTT
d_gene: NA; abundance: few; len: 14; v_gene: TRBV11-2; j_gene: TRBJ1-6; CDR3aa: CASSQIRGSSPLHF; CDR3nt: TGTGCCAGCAGCCAGATAAGGGGGAGTTCACCCCTCCACTTT
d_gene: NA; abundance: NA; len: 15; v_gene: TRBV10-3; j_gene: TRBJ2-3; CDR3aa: CAISPPSGATDTQYF; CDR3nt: TGTGCCATCAGTCCCCCGTCTGGGGCGACAGATACGCAGTATTTT
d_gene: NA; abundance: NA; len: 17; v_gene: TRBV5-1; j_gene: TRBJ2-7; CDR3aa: CASSLGLQGRSSYEQYF; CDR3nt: TGCGCCAGCAGCTTGGGGCTACAGGGCCGAAGCTCCTACGAGCAGTACTTC
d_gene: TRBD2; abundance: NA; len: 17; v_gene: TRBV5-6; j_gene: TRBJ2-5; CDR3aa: CASSRLAGGEPQETQYF; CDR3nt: TGTGCCAGCAGCCGATTGGCGGGGGGGGAACCCCAAGAGACCCAGTACTTC
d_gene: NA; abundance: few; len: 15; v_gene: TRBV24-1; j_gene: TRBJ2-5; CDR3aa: CATSDPALTGETQYF; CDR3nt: TGTGCCACCAGTGATCCCGCCCTTACGGGGGAGACCCAGTACTTC
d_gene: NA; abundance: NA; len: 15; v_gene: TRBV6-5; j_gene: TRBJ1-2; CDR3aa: CASTTGGRVDYGYTF; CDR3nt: TGTGCCAGCACAACGGGGGGCAGGGTCGACTATGGCTACACCTTC
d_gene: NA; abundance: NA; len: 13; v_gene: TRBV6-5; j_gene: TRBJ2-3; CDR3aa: CASSRQLTDTQYF; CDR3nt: TGTGCCAGCAGTAGACAGTTGACAGATACGCAGTATTTT
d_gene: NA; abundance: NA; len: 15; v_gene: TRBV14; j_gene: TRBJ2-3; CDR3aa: CASSPWTVFTDTQYF; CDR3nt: TGTGCCAGCAGCCCCTGGACAGTCTTCACAGATACGCAGTATTTT
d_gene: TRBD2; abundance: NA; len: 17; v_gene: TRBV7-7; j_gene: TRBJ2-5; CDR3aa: CASSSTTSGGAVETQYF; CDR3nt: TGTGCCAGCAGCTCCACGACTAGCGGGGGGGCTGTCGAGACCCAGTACTTC
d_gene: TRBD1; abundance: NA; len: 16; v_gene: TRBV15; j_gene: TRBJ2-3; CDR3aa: CATSSRGQGGTDTQYF; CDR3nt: TGTGCCACCAGCTCCCGAGGACAGGGGGGCACAGATACGCAGTATTTT
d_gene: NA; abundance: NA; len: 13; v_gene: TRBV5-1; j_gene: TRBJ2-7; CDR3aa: CASSLWGENEQYF; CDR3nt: TGCGCCAGCAGCTTGTGGGGAGAAAACGAGCAGTACTTC
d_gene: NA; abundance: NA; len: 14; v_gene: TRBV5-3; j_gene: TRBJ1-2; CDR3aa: CARSLDRYLYGYTF; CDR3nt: TGTGCCAGAAGCTTGGACAGGTATCTCTATGGCTACACCTTC
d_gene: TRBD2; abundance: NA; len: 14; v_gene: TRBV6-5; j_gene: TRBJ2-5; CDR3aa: CASRALAGGETQYF; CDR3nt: TGTGCCAGCAGAGCTCTAGCGGGGGGAGAGACCCAGTACTTC
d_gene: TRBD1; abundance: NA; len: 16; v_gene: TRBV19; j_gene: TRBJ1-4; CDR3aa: CASSKGQGPTNEKLFF; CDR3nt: TGTGCCAGTAGTAAAGGACAGGGTCCAACTAATGAAAAACTGTTTTTT
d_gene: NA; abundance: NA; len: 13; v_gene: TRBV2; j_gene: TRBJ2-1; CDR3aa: CASQDFSYNEQFF; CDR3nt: TGTGCCAGCCAGGACTTCTCCTACAATGAGCAGTTCTTC
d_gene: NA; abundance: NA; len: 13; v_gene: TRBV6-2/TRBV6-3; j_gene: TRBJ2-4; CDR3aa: CASSYSQKNIQYF; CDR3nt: TGTGCCAGCAGTTACTCCCAGAAAAACATTCAGTACTTC
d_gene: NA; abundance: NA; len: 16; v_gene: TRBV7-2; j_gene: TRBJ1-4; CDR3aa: CASSLSGTAAGEKLFF; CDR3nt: TGTGCCAGCAGCCTCTCTGGTACAGCTGCTGGCGAAAAACTGTTTTTT
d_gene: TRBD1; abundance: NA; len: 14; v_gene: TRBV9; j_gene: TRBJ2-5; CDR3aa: CASSALTGEETQYF; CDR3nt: TGTGCCAGCAGCGCCTTGACAGGGGAGGAGACCCAGTACTTC
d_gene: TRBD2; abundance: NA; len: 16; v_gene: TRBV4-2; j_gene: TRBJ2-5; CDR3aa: CASSHLAGGPGETQYF; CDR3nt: TGTGCCAGCAGCCATCTAGCGGGGGGGCCGGGAGAGACCCAGTACTTC
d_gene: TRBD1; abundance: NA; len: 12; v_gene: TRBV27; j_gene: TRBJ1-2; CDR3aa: CASRTTGKGYTF; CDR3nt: TGTGCCAGCAGAACGACAGGGAAAGGCTACACCTTC
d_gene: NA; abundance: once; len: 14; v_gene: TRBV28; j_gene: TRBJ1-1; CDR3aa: CASGAGERNTEAFF; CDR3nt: TGTGCCAGCGGAGCAGGGGAGAGAAACACTGAAGCTTTCTTT
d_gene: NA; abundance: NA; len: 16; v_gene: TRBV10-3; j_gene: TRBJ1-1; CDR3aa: CAISEIPGTEDTEAFF; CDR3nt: TGTGCCATCAGTGAAATCCCGGGAACGGAAGACACTGAAGCTTTCTTT
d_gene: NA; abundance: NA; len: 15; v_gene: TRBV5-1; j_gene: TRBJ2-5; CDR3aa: CASREAGQNQETQYF; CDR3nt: TGCGCCAGCAGGGAAGCGGGTCAAAACCAAGAGACCCAGTACTTC
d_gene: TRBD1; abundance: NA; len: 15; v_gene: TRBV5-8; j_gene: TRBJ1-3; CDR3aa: CASSIDRGNGNTIYF; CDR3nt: TGTGCCAGCAGCATCGACAGGGGGAACGGAAACACCATATATTTT
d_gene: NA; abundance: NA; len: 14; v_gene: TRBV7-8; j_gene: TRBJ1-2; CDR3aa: CASSPLGGLHGYTF; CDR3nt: TGTGCCAGCAGCCCCCTCGGGGGTCTCCATGGCTACACCTTC
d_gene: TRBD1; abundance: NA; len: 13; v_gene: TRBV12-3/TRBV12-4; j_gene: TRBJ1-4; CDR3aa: CASSRTGYEKLFF; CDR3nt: TGTGCCAGCAGCCGGACAGGGTATGAAAAACTGTTTTTT
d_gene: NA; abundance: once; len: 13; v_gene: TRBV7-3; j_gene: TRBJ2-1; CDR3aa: CASSLLGANEQFF; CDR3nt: TGTGCCAGCAGCTTATTGGGGGCCAATGAGCAGTTCTTC
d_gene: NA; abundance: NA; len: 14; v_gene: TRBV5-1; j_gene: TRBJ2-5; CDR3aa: CASSQTTTEETQYF; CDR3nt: TGCGCCAGCAGCCAGACTACGACGGAAGAGACCCAGTACTTC
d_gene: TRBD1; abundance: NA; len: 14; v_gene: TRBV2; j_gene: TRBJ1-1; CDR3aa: CASRMGQEHTEAFF; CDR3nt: TGTGCCAGCAGGATGGGACAGGAGCACACTGAAGCTTTCTTT
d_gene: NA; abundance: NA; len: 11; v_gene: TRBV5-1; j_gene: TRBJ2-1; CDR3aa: CASSVYNEQFF; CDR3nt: TGCGCCAGCAGCGTATACAATGAGCAGTTCTTC
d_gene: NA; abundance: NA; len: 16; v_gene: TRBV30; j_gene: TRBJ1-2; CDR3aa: CAWSLVRGRASSGYTF; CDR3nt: TGTGCCTGGAGTTTAGTAAGGGGCAGGGCAAGCTCTGGCTACACCTTC
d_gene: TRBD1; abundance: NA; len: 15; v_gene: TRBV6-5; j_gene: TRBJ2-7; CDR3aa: CASSLRDSGWVEQYF; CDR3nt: TGTGCCAGCAGTCTCAGGGACAGTGGGTGGGTCGAGCAGTACTTC
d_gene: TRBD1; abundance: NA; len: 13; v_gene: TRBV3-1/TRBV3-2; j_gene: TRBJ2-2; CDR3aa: CATRDRGTGELFF; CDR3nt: TGTGCCACCCGGGACAGGGGGACCGGGGAGCTGTTTTTT
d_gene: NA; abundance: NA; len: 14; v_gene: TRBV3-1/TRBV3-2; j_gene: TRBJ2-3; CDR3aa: CASSPRGGQDTQYF; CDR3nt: TGTGCCAGCAGCCCGAGGGGGGGCCAGGATACGCAGTATTTT
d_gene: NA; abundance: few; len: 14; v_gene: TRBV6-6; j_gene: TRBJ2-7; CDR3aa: CANPTRERLDEQYF; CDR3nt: TGTGCCAACCCGACGAGGGAAAGATTAGACGAGCAGTACTTC
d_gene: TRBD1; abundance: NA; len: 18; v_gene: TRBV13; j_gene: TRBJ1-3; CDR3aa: CASSLGPIGQVGVDTIYF; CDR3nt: TGTGCCAGCAGCTTAGGGCCAATTGGACAGGTCGGGGTGGACACCATATATTTT
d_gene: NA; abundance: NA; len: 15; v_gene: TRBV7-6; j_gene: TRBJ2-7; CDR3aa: CASSSRVGLTDEQYF; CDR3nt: TGTGCCAGCAGCTCCCGGGTGGGACTCACGGACGAGCAGTACTTC
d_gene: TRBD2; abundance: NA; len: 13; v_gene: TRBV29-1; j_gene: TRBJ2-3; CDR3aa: CSVEAQRGGAQYF; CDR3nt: TGCAGCGTTGAAGCCCAGCGGGGGGGGGCGCAGTATTTT
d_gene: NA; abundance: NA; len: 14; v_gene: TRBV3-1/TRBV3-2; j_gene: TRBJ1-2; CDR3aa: CASSQIQGRDGYTF; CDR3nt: TGTGCCAGCAGCCAGATACAGGGTCGGGATGGCTACACCTTC